This T cell receptor (beta chain) was documented in a study of shared clonotypes between healthy human individuals. Study-wide results and caveats: Only blood samples were collected, and tissue repertoires likely differ.

A remark on this clone: Its specificity is not known.

The data were produced by immunoSEQ multiplex PCR, yet TCRdb's version contains in-frame clones alone and is incomplete. The profile shows fewer than 550,000 clones, over 60% of them singletons. Sequenced sample: PBMCs. The receptor was derived from a woman between 40 and 55 years old in good health. Some clones in this sample may be carry-over from other donors' samples.

This chain's CDR3 is CASSPSAVSNQPQHF. The CDR3 nucleotides are TGTGCCAGCAGTCCCTCGGCGGTTAGCAATCAGCCCCAGCATTTT. The J gene is TRBJ1-5, the V gene TRBV25-1; D ambiguous. V lost 5 bases, J lost 0 bases, and 11 bases lay in between. This CDR3 is built from 15 residues. The germline V gene encodes CDR1 MGHDK and CDR2 SYGVNS.